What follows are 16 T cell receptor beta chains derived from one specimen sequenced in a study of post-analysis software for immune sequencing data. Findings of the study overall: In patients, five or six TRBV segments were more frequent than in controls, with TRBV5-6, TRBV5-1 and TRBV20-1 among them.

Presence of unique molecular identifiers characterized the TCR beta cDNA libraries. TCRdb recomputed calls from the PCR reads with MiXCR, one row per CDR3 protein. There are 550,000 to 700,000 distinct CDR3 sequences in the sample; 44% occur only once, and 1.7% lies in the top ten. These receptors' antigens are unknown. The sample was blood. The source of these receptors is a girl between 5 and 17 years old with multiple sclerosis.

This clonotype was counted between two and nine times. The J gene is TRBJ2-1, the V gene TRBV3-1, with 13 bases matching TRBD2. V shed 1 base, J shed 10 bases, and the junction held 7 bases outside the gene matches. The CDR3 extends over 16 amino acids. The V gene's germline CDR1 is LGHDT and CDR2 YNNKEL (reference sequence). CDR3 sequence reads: CASSQGTSGSFGEQFF. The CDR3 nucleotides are TGTGCCAGCAGCCAAGGGACTAGCGGGAGTTTCGGCGAGCAGTTCTTC.

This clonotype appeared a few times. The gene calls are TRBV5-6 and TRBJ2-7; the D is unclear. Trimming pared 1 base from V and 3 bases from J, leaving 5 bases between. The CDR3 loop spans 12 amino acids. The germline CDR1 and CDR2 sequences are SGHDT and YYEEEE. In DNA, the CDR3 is TGTGCCAGCAGCTTGAACTTCTACGAGCAGTACTTC. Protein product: CASSLNFYEQYF.

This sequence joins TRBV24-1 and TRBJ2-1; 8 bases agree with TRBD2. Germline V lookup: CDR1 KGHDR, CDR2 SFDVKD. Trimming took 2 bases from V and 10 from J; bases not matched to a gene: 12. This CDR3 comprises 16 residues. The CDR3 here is CATSDSGTSGGQEQFF. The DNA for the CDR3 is TGTGCCACCAGTGATTCCGGGACTAGTGGCGGTCAGGAGCAGTTCTTC.

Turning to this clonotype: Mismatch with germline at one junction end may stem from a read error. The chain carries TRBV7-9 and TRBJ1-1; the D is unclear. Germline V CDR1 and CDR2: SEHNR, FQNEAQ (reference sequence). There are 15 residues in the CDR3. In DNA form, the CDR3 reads TGTGTCAGCAGCTTAGCGTCCCTCTGGGACACTGAAGCTTTCTTT. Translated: CVSSLASLWDTEAFF. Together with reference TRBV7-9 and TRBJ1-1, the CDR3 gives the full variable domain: DTGVSQNPRHKITKRGQNVTFRCDPISEHNRLYWYRQTLGQGPEFLTYFQNEAQLEKSRLLSDRFSAERPKGSFSTLEIQRTEQGDSAMYLCVSSLASLWDTEAFFGQGTRLTVV.

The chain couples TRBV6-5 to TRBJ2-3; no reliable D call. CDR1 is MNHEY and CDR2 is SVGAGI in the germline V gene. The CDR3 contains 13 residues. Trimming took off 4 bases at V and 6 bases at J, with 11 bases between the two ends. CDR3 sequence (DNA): TGTGCCAGCAGTTTCCCGGATCGGGATACGCAGTATTTT. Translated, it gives CASSFPDRDTQYF.

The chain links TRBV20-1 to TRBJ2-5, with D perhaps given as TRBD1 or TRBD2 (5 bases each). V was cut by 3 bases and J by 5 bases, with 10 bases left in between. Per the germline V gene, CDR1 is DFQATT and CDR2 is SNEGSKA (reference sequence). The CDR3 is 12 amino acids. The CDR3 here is CSARGPRETQYF. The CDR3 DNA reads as TGCAGTGCTAGGGGACCAAGGGAGACCCAGTACTTC.

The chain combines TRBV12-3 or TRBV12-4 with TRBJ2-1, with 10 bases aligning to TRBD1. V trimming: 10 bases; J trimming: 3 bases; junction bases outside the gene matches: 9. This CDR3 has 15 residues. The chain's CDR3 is CATGTGTGVYNEQFF. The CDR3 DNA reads TGTGCCACAGGGACCGGGACAGGGGTCTACAATGAGCAGTTCTTC.

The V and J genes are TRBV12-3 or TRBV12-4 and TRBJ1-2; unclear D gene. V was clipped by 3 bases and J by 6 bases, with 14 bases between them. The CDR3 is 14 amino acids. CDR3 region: CASSFRRTWDGYTF. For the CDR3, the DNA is TGTGCCAGCAGTTTTCGGAGGACCTGGGATGGCTACACCTTC.

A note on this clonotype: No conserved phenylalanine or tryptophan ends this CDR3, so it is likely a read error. Here the CDR3 reads CASSPLGNYGYTC. For the CDR3, the DNA is TGCGCCAGCAGCCCCCTAGGGAACTATGGCTACACCTGC. The chain carries TRBV4-1 and TRBJ1-2; D unresolved. Trimming shortened V by 4 bases and J by 2 bases, and 8 bases separated the two germline ends. Germline loops: CDR1 MGHRA, CDR2 YSYEKL. The CDR3 is made up of 13 amino acids.

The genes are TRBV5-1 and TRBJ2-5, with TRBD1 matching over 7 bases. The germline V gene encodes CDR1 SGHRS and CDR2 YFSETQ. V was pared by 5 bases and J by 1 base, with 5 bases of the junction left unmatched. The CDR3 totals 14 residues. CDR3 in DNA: TGCGCCAGCAGGCCCCGGGACAGCCAAGAGACCCAGTACTTC. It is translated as CASRPRDSQETQYF. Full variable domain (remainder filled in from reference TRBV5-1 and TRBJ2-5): KAGVTQTPRYLIKTRGQQVTLSCSPISGHRSVSWYQQTPGQGLQFLFEYFSETQRNKGNFPGRFSGRQFSNSRSEMNVSTLELGDSALYLCASRPRDSQETQYFGPGTRLLVL.

CDR3 region: CASSQDPTGFYNEQFF. Here the CDR3 DNA reads TGCGCCAGCAGCCAAGACCCGACAGGATTTTACAATGAGCAGTTCTTC. The gene calls are TRBV4-1 and TRBJ2-1, with D maybe TRBD1 (6 bases). Trimming took 0 bases from V and 4 from J, leaving 13 bases between them. This CDR3 region has 16 residues. Germline CDR1 reads MGHRA; CDR2 reads YSYEKL.

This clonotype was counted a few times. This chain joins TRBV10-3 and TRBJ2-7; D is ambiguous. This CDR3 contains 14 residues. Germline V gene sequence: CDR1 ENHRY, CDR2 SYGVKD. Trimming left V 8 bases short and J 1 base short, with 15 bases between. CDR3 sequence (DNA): TGTGCCATCCGCGCGGCCGGTGGGTCCTACGAGCAGTACTTC. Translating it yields CAIRAAGGSYEQYF.

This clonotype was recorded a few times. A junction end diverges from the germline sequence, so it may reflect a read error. Here the CDR3 DNA reads TGTGCCAGCAGTTTAGCCAGGGATGAGCAGTTCTTC. Its protein is CASSLARDEQFF. The chain uses TRBV7-9 and TRBJ2-1; D might be TRBD1 (5 bases). This CDR3 has 12 residues. Per the germline V gene, CDR1 is SEHNR and CDR2 is FQNEAQ (reference sequence).

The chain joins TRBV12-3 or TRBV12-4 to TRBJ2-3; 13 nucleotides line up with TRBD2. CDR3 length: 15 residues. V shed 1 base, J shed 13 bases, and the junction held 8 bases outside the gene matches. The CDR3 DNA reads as TGTGCCAGCAGTTTAGGGGGACTAGCGGGAAGTGGGAAGTATTTT. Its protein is CASSLGGLAGSGKYF.

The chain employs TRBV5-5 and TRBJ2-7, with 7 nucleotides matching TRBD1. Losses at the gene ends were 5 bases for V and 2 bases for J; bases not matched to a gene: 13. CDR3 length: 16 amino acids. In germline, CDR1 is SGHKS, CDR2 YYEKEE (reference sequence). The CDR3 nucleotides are TGTGCCAGCAGTTCCCTATACAGGGGTAAGGCCTACGAGCAGTACTTC. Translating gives CASSSLYRGKAYEQYF.

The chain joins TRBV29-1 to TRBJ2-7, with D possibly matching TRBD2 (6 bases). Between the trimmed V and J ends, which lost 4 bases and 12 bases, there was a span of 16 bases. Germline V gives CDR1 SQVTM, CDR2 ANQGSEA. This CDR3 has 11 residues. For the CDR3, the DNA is TGCAGCGTTGTGGGGCAGGGAGGACCGTACTTC. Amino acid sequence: CSVVGQGGPYF.